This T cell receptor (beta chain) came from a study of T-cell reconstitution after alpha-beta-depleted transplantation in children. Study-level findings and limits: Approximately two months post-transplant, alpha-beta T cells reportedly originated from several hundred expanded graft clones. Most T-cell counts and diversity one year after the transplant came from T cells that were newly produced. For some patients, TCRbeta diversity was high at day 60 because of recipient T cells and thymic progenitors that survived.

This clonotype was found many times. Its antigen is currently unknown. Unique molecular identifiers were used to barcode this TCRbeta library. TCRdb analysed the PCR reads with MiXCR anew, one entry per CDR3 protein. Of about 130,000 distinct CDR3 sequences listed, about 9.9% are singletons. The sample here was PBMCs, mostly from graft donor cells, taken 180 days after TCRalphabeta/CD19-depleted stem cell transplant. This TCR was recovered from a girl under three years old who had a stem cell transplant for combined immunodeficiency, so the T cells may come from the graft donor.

This CDR3 is CSVGTDHQPQHF. The CDR3 nucleotides read TGCAGCGTTGGGACAGACCATCAGCCCCAGCATTTT. This sequence joins TRBV29-1 and TRBJ1-5, with D perhaps matching TRBD1 (6 bases). Trimming left V 4 bases short and J 5 bases short, with 9 bases between. The CDR3 is made up of 12 amino acids. CDR1 SQVTM and CDR2 ANQGSEA come from the germline V gene.